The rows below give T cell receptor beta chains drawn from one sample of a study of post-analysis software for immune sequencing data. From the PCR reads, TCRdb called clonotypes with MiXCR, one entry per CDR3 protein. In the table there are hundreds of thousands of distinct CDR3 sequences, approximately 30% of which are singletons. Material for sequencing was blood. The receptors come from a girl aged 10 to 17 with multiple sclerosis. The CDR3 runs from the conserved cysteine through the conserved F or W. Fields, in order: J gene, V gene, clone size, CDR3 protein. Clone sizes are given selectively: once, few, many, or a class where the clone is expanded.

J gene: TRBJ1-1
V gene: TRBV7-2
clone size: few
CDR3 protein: CASSLVGTGSGPNTEAFF

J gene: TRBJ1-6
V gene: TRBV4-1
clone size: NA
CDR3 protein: CASSQDGGFGYNSPLHF

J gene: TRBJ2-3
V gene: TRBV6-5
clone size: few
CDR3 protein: CASRPGLAGGSGTQYF

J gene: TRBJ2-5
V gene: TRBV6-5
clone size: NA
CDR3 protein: CATAGSRAGETQYF

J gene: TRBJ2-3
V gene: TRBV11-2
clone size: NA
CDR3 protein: CASSSRGGPTDTQYF

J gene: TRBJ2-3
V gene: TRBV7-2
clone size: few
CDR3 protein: CASSARGTSSADTQYF

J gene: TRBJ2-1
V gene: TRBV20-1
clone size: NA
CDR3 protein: CSARDAGLAGMSEQFF

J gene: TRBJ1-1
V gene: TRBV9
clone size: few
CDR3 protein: CASSAKTTTGASDTEAFF

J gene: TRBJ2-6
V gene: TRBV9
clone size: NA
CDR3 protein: CASSVVQGVSLSGANVLTF

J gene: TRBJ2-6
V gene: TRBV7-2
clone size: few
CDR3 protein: CASSLRTGALRSGANVLTF

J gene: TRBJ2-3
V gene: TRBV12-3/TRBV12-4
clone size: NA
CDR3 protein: CASSFPSGRTDTQYF

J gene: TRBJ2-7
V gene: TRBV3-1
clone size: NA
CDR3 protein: CASSQGRGDYEQYF

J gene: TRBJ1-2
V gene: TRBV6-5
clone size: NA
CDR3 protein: CASNGQYGYTF

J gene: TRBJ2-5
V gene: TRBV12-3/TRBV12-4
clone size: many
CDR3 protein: CASSPGLAYVETQYF

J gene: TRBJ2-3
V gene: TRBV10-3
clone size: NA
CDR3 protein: CAISVKGLGDTQYF

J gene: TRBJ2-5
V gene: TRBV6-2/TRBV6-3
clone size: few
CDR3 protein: CASSYSIRTDKETQCF

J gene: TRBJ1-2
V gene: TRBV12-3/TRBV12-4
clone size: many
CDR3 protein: CASSSGVYRYTF

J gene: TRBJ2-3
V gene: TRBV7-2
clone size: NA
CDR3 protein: CASSLAAASGRADTQYF

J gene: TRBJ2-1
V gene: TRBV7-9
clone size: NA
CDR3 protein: CASSSSGGLPNEQFF

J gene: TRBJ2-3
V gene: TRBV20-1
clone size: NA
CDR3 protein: CSAPGTPLGTDTQYF

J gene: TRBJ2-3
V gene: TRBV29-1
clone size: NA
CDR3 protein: CSVLGTSGRTDTQYF

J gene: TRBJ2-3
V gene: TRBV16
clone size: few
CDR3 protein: CASSQLLADPNTQYF

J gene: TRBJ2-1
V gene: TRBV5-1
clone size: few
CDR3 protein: CASMRGQAYNEQFF

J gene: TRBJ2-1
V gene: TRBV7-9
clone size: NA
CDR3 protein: CASSLVLAEYNEQFF

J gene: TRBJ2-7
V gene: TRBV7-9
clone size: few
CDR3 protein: CATRQGLSGTYEQYF

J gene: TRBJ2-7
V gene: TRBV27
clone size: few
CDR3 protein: CATQDRGGEQYF

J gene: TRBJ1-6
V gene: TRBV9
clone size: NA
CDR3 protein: CASSPTANSPLHF

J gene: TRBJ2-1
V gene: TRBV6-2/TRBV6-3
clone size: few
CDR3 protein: CASSPRERENSPYNEQFF

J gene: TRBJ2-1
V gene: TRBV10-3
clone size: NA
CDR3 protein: CAISESGTGNEQFF

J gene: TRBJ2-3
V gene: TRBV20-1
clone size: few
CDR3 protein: CSARARPSTDTQYF

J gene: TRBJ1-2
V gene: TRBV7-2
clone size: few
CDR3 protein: CASSSPGAGYGYTF

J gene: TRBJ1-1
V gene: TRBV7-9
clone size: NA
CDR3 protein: CASSLAPEVGAFF

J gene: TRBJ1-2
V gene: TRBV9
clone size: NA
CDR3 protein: CASSVVRQGKGYGYTF

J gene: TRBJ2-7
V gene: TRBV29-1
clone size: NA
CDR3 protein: CSVEVTYNEQYF

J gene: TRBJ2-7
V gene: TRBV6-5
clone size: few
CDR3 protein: CASSYLGSRGEQYF

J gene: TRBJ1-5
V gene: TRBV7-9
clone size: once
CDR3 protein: CASSSLAHQPQHF

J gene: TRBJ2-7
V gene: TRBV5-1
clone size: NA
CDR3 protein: CASSFRRTDNEQYF

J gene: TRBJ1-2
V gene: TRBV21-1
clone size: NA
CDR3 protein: CASSKGERQGVGGYTF

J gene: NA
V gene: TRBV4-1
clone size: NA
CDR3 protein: CASSQVLGYEQYF

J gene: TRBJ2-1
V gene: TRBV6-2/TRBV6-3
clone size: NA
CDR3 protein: CAGPGRGSDNEQFF

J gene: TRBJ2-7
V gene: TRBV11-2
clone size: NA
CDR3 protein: CASSPSGGAGEQYF

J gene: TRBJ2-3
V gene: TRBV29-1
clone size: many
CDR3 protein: CSVGTSGIPDTQYF

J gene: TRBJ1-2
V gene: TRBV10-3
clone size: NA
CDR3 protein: CAISERPTLTNYGYTF

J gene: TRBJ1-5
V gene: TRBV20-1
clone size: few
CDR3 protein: CSARAAPGSYSNQPQHF

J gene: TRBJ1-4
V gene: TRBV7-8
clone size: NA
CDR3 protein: CASSLRTVEKLFF

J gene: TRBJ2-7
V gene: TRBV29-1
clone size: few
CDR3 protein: CSAQEGNEQYF

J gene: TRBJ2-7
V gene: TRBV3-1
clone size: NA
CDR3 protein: CASSHPPGQGLREQYF

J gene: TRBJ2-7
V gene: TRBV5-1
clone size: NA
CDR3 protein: CASSQTGFSSYEQYF

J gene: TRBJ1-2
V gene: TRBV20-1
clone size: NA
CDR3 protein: CRARVEWYGYTF

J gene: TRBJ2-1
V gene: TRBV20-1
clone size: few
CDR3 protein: CSATGIAAPYNEQFF

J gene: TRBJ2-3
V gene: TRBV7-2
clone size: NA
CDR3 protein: CASSLASTSGITDTQYF

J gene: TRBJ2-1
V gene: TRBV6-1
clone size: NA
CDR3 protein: CASRGLAPYNEQFF

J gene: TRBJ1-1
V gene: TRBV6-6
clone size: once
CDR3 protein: CASSSDRLQGAFF

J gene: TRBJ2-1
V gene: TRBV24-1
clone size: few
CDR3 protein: CATSDALAGARNEQFF

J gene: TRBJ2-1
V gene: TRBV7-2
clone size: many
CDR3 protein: CASSLGLGNEQFF

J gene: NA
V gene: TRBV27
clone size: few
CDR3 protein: CASSLSNGNSFQETQYF

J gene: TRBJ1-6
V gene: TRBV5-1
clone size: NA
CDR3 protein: CASSFGGSSYNSPLHF

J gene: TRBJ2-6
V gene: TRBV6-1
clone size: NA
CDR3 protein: CASNKTISGGQAGANVLTF

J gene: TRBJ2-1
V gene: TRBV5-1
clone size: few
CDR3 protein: CASSTSQTYNEQFF